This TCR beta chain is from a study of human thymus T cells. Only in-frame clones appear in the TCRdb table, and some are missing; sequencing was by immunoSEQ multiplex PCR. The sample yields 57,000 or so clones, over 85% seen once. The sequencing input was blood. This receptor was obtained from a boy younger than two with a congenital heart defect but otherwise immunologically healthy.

The CDR3 DNA reads as TGTGCCAGCAGCTTAGTTACTAGCGGGTCCTACGAGCAGTACTTC. Its translation: CASSLVTSGSYEQYF. This sequence joins TRBV11-2 and TRBJ2-7; 9 nucleotides line up with TRBD2. Germline lookup yields CDR1 SGHAT and CDR2 FQNNGV. The CDR3 sequence is 15 residues long. The trim removed 1 base at V and 1 base at J, leaving 2 bases unmatched.